The rows below give T cell receptor beta chains drawn from one sample of a study of molecular identifiers for immune sequencing clone quantification. MiXCR, run by TCRdb on the PCR reads, gives a single entry per CDR3 protein. The sample includes about 320,000 distinct CDR3 sequences, 20% to 25% seen only once; the top ten take 0.81%. The sequenced sample was naive CD8+ T cells from blood, with Jurkat cell RNA spiked in. The source of these receptors is a human donor in good health. Some libraries in this study had Jurkat cell RNA spiked in. The CDR3 runs from the conserved cysteine through the conserved F or W.

TRBJ2-3 TRBV5-6 CASSLVRAGLTDTQYF
TRBJ2-1 TRBV3-1 CASSTQRGPSYNEQFF
TRBJ2-5 TRBV2 CASMWVAQETQYF
TRBJ1-4 TRBV19 CASSATRTGTNEKLFF
TRBJ2-2 TRBV20-1 CSARDPDGELFF
TRBJ2-7 TRBV6-2/TRBV6-3 CAGSYLGRGSSYEQYF
TRBJ2-7 TRBV4-3 CASSQNRGAYEQYF
TRBJ2-3 TRBV19 CASSISRTAGEDTQYF
TRBJ1-1 TRBV7-9 CASSSEGQSNTEAFF
TRBJ2-5 TRBV4-1 CASSQGIRGTGLETQYF
TRBJ2-3 TRBV7-9 CASTGLAARSTDTQYF
TRBJ2-4 TRBV29-1 CSVHTSGTGDLLAKNIQYF
TRBJ1-5 TRBV27 CASSLSGPRGGPQHF
TRBJ2-3 TRBV11-3 CASSPSGTSGTDTQYF
TRBJ2-5 TRBV7-9 CASSIQETQYF
TRBJ1-1 TRBV29-1 CSVDSGLTEAFF
TRBJ2-7 TRBV7-9 CASSGRAESSYEQYF
TRBJ1-4 TRBV12-3/TRBV12-4 CASSLGDRGPEKLFF
TRBJ1-3 TRBV30 CAWSFGTGGDGNTIYF
TRBJ1-5 TRBV4-3 CASSHRIPRGNQPQHF
TRBJ2-6 TRBV29-1 CSVSPGTSGANVLTF
TRBJ2-1 TRBV19 CASSIPWLSYNEQFF
TRBJ2-5 TRBV14 CASSHVFQETQYF
TRBJ2-2 TRBV3-1 CASSPILGVDTGELFF
TRBJ1-2 TRBV3-1 CASSPSPGTGNYGYTF
TRBJ2-3 TRBV9 CASREGQSSTDTQYF
TRBJ2-3 TRBV3-1 CASRPLAGGPTDTQYF
TRBJ2-7 TRBV6-5 CASSGGLARPYEQYF
TRBJ2-1 TRBV27 CASRGLADYNNEQFF
TRBJ2-3 TRBV4-2 CASSQDTDSTDTQYF
TRBJ2-3 TRBV20-1 CSADGAHHTDTQYF
TRBJ2-1 TRBV30 CAWSPRVPSYNEQFF
TRBJ2-1 TRBV27 CASSLAGGPNEQFF
TRBJ1-1 TRBV28 CASSETGEGTEAFF
TRBJ1-3 TRBV9 CASSTLTGLSGNTIYF
TRBJ1-4 TRBV7-2 CASSLPFGEKLFF
TRBJ1-6 TRBV27 CASSLSGGASYNSPLHF
TRBJ2-7 TRBV7-9 CASSPRDRVSEEQYF
TRBJ2-5 TRBV6-5 CASSYSGSETQYF
TRBJ2-7 TRBV7-2 CASSFGLAYGQYF
TRBJ2-1 TRBV9 CASSVAGRAHEQFF
TRBJ1-5 TRBV20-1 CSALGQVSNQPQHF
TRBJ2-5 TRBV12-3/TRBV12-4 CASSPSGPETQYF
TRBJ1-3 TRBV30 CASSGQGDSGNTIYF